Presented here are 13 T cell receptor beta chains from one specimen sequenced in a study of shared clonotypes between healthy human individuals. Generated by immunoSEQ multiplex PCR, the TCRdb table keeps only in-frame clones and is missing some. This sample has 950,000 to 1,100,000 clones, with about 80% found just once. Specimen: memory CD4+ T cells sorted from blood. The subset: CD45RA-negative fraction. The receptors here all came from a man younger than 35 in good health.

The chain couples TRBV5-6 to TRBJ1-1; the match to TRBD1 covers 7 bases. After removal of 4 bases from V and 5 bases from J, the junction contained 11 bases not matched to a gene. CDR3 length equals 15 residues. Germline V gene lookup returns CDR1 SGHDT and CDR2 YYEEEE. CDR3 sequence reads: CASSPRTGATTEAFF. As DNA, the CDR3 is TGTGCCAGCAGCCCCAGGACAGGCGCAACGACTGAAGCTTTCTTT.

This clone has only one observation. A much more abundant neighbour one base away suggests this may be a read error. This chain links TRBV2 with TRBJ2-1, with D hard to call. V was trimmed by 6 bases and J by 7 bases, leaving 4 bases between them. The germline V gene encodes CDR1 SNHLY and CDR2 FYNNEI. This CDR3 has 10 amino acids. The DNA for the CDR3 is TGTGCCAGCAGCGGAAATGAGCAGTTCTTC. Translation gives CASSGNEQFF.

Points on this clone: The same CDR3 can be traced to other DNA sequences in this sample. The chain links TRBV5-1 to TRBJ2-7; D might be TRBD1 (5 bases). Trimming took 4 bases from V and 1 from J, leaving 9 bases between them. The CDR3 length is 13 residues. Germline lookup yields CDR1 SGHRS and CDR2 YFSETQ. The CDR3 is CASSPSGSYEQYF. The CDR3 DNA is TGCGCCAGCAGCCCGTCAGGGTCCTACGAGCAGTACTTC.

The chain links TRBV7-2 to TRBJ2-7; D remains ambiguous. Germline lookup yields CDR1 SGHTA and CDR2 FQGNSA. The V end was cut by 1 base, the J end by 6 bases, with 4 bases between. This CDR3 is 11 amino acids long. CDR3 region: CASSLVGEQYF. As DNA, the CDR3 is TGTGCCAGCAGCTTAGTAGGCGAGCAGTACTTC.

The V gene is TRBV2, the J gene TRBJ1-1; possibly TRBD1 for D (5 bases). The germline gives CDR1 SNHLY, CDR2 FYNNEI. CDR3 length equals 20 residues. Trimming removed 0 bases from V and 3 bases from J, with 26 bases in between. CDR3 protein: CASSEAILAGMSGRDTEAFF. CDR3 bases: TGTGCCAGCAGTGAAGCGATTCTGGCAGGGATGAGTGGTAGGGACACTGAAGCTTTCTTT.

This clone was seen only a few times. The chain employs TRBV6-1 and TRBJ2-1; D tentatively fits TRBD1 or TRBD2 (5 bases each). Germline CDR1 and CDR2: MNHNS and SASEGT. Deletions cut 5 bases from V and 0 bases from J, with 8 bases between. The CDR3 consists of 14 residues. The CDR3 loop is CASSPGSSYNEQFF. CDR3 in DNA: TGTGCCAGCAGTCCAGGGAGCTCCTACAATGAGCAGTTCTTC.

The genes are TRBV6-1 and TRBJ1-2; D is possibly TRBD1 (5 bases). Trimming took 1 base from V and 8 from J, leaving 17 bases between them. Germline lookup yields CDR1 MNHNS and CDR2 SASEGT. The CDR3 length is 15 residues. The CDR3 region has the DNA TGTGCCAGCAGTGAAGGTATCGGGGGGGGTAGCGGCTACACCTTC. Translated, it gives CASSEGIGGGSGYTF.

The V and J genes are TRBV6-4 and TRBJ1-1, with D hard to call. Germline V gene lookup returns CDR1 MRHNA and CDR2 SNTAGT. The length of the CDR3 is 13 residues. V lost 6 bases, J lost 2 bases, and 10 bases lay in between. CDR3 bases: TGTGCCAGCAGCGCGGGATCAAACACTGAAGCTTTCTTT. The encoded protein is CASSAGSNTEAFF.

The rearrangement uses TRBV7-9 and TRBJ1-1; D remains unclear. With 3 bases removed from V and 6 bases from J, the gap between germline ends came to 14 bases. CDR1 and CDR2 from the germline V gene are SEHNR and FQNEAQ (reference sequence). The CDR3 runs 14 residues. The CDR3 DNA reads TGTGCCAGCAGCTTCACCGAGCTTTCCTCTGAAGCTTTCTTT. Translated: CASSFTELSSEAFF.

This clone occurred many times. The chain combines TRBV6-5 with TRBJ2-3; D assignment may be TRBD1 or TRBD2 (5 bases each). The CDR3 sequence is 14 residues long. The germline CDR1 and CDR2 sequences are MNHEY and SVGAGI. V lost 6 bases to trimming and J lost 7 bases, with 17 bases between them. CDR3 bases: TGTGCCAGCAGCCTCTCAGGGAGCGGTCATACGCAGTATTTT. Translation gives CASSLSGSGHTQYF.

The chain combines TRBV4-1 with TRBJ1-2; 9 bases align to TRBD1. Looked up from germline, CDR1 is MGHRA and CDR2 is YSYEKL. V trimming: 6 bases; J trimming: 7 bases; junction bases outside the gene matches: 12. The CDR3 runs to 15 residues. As DNA, the CDR3 is TGCGCCAGCAGTGGTGCCCGGGACAGGGAGAGTGGCTACACCTTC. Translation gives CASSGARDRESGYTF.

The gene calls are TRBV21-1 and TRBJ1-5; TRBD1, as called in the table, went unchecked against the DNA. TRBV21-1 is a pseudogene segment. The CDR3 has 15 residues. CDR3 protein: CASSNSQGSNQPQHF. DNA of the CDR3: TGTGCCAGCAGCAATTCGCAGGGGAGCAATCAGCCCCAGCATTTT.

The chain uses TRBV30 and TRBJ1-2; D possibly corresponds to TRBD1 (5 bases). This CDR3 comprises 13 residues. Deletions cut 0 bases from V and 14 bases from J, with 19 bases between. CDR1 is GTSNPN and CDR2 is SVGIG in the germline V gene (reference sequence). The CDR3 nucleotides are TGTGCCTGGAGTGTACAGTCGGGCAGGCCAGGGACCTTC. It is translated as CAWSVQSGRPGTF. The full variable domain, in which reference TRBV30 and TRBJ1-2 provide the parts outside the CDR3, is SQTIHQWPATLVQPVGSPLSLECTVEGTSNPNLYWYRQAAGRGLQLLFYSVGIGQISSEVPQNLSASRPQDRQFILSSKKLLLSDSGFYLCAWSVQSGRPGTFGSGTRLTVV.